The T cell receptor (beta chain) under discussion was sequenced for a study of cytomegalovirus exposure and HLA in healthy donors. The study, taken as a whole, reports: The authors later found most CMV-associated TCR beta chains appeared HLA-restricted.

Germline V gene sequence: CDR1 MGHRA, CDR2 YSYEKL. CDR3 length: 15 residues. Losses at the gene ends were 4 bases for V and 5 bases for J; bases not matched to a gene: 8. Amplification used 60 Vbeta primers and 13 Jbeta primers. Assay used: immunoSEQ multiplex PCR; TCRdb lists only in-frame clones, some missing. The sample carries around 150,000 clones, over 70% recorded once. A word on this clone: What it binds is unknown.

The chain uses TRBV4-1 and TRBJ2-1; 7 bases are a match to TRBD1. What was sequenced was PBMCs. The origin of this receptor is a woman aged 40 to 55 in good health and CMV-seronegative. CDR3: CASSRRAGGDNEQFF. The CDR3 DNA sequence: TGCGCCAGCAGCCGGCGGGCAGGGGGTGACAATGAGCAGTTCTTC.